The 7 T cell receptor beta chains below come from one sample, sequenced in a study of blood T cell repertoires in COVID-19. Data came from immunoSEQ multiplex PCR; TCRdb stores just in-frame clones and leaves some out. Here the sample spans 150,000 to 200,000 clones, about 82% being singletons. Sequencing input: peripheral blood. Source of these receptors: a woman in her thirties with acute or convalescent COVID-19.

The chain recombines TRBV4-2 with TRBJ2-2, with 8 bases matching TRBD1. The trim removed 4 bases at V and 3 bases at J, leaving 4 bases unmatched. This CDR3 spans 15 amino acids. Germline CDR1 reads LGHNA; CDR2 reads YNFKEQ. This chain's CDR3 is CASSPGTGDTGELFF. CDR3 nucleotides: TGTGCCAGCAGCCCCGGGACAGGAGACACCGGGGAGCTGTTTTTT.

The table lists this clone with a count of one. The V and J genes are TRBV27 and TRBJ2-3; D uncertain. There are 13 residues in the CDR3. Germline values: CDR1 MNHEY, CDR2 SMNVEV (reference sequence). Deletions cut 3 bases from V and 1 base from J, with 5 bases between. The CDR3 nucleotides read TGTGCCAGCAGTTTCCAGGGCACAGATACGCAGTATTTT. Protein: CASSFQGTDTQYF.

This chain uses TRBV10-1 with TRBJ1-1; D ambiguous. Germline CDR1 is WNHNN and CDR2 is SYGVQD (reference sequence). Trimming removed 5 bases from V and 1 base from J, with 8 bases in between. CDR3 length: 13 amino acids. The CDR3 DNA reads TGCGCCAGCAGTCATACCGGGAACACTGAAGCTTTCTTT. This encodes CASSHTGNTEAFF.

About this clone: At one of its ends the junction is not consistent with the germline gene, which may arise from a read error. The rearrangement uses TRBV7-7 and TRBJ2-7, with 10 bases aligning to TRBD2. This CDR3 is built from 15 residues. Germline V gene data show CDR1 as SSHAT and CDR2 as FNYEAQ (reference sequence). The CDR3 here is CASSPGLADIYEQYF. CDR3 coding DNA: TGTGCTAGCAGCCCCGGACTAGCGGATATATACGAGCAGTACTTC.

The rearrangement links TRBV28 to TRBJ2-5; 7 nucleotides match TRBD2. V was pared by 7 bases and J by 5 bases, with 16 bases of the junction left unmatched. From germline, CDR1 is MDHEN and CDR2 SYDVKM. CDR3 length equals 16 residues. The chain's CDR3 is CASTNPLAWGGETQYF. The CDR3, as DNA: TGTGCCAGCACTAACCCGCTAGCCTGGGGGGGGGAGACCCAGTACTTC.

The rearrangement uses TRBV4-3 and TRBJ1-2; weak D call: TRBD1 (5 bases). This CDR3 region has 15 residues. Germline V lookup: CDR1 LGHNA, CDR2 YSLEER. V lost 0 bases to trimming and J lost 8 bases, with 16 bases between them. The CDR3 nucleotides are TGCGCCAGCAGCCAAGATAGGGCCAGGGCAGTCGGCTACACCTTC. It specifies CASSQDRARAVGYTF.

A note on this clone: Other DNA sequences in this specimen translate into the identical CDR3. CDR3 loop: CSVGQGGGYTF. The CDR3 DNA reads as TGCAGCGTCGGACAGGGAGGGGGCTACACCTTC. The chain employs TRBV29-1 and TRBJ1-2, with 8 bases aligning to TRBD1. Trimming took 6 bases from V and 8 from J; bases not matched to a gene: 5. There are 11 residues in the CDR3. Per the germline V gene, CDR1 is SQVTM and CDR2 is ANQGSEA.